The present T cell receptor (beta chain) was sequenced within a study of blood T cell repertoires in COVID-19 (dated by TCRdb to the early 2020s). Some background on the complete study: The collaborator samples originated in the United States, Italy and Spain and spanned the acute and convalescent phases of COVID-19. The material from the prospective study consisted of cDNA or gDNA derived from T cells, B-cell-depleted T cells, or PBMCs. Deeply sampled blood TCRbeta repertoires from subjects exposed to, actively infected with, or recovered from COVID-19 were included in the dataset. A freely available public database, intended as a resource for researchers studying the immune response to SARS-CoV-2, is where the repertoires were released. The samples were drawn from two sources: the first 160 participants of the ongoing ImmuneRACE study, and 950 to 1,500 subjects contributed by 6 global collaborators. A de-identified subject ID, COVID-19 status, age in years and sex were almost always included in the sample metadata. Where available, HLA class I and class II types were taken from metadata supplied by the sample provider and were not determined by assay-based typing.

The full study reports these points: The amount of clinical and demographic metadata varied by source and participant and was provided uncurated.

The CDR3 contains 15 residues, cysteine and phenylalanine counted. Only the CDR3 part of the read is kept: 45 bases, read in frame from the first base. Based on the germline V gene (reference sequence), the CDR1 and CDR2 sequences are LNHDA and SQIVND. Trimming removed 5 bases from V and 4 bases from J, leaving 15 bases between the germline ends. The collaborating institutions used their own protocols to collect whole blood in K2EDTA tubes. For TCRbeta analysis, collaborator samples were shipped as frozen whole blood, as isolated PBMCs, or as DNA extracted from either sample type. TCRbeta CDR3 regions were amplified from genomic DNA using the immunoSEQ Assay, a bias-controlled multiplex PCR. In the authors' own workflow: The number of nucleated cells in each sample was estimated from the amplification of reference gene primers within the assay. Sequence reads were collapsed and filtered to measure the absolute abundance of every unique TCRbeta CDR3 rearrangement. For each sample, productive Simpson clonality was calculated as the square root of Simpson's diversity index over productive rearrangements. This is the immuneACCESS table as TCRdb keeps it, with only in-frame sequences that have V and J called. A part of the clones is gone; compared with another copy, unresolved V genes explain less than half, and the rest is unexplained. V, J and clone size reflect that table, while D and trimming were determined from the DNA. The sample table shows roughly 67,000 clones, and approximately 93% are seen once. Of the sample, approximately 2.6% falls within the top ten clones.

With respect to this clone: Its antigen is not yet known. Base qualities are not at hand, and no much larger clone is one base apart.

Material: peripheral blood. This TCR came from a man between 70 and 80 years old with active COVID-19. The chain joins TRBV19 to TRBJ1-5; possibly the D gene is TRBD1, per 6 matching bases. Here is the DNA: TGTGCCAGTAGTGCCCAAACAGGGAATAATCAGCCCCAGCATTTT. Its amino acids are CASSAQTGNNQPQHF.